The sequence of this T cell receptor beta chain was determined in a study of T cells after yellow fever vaccination. The CDR3 sequence is 18 residues long. Germline V gives CDR1 DFQATT, CDR2 SNEGSKA (reference sequence). V was clipped by 2 bases and J by 3 bases; unmatched bases: 8. Researchers made TCR cDNA using 5'RACE template switching, and this step added a universal primer site and UMIs. TCRdb re-called the 5' RACE reads with MiXCR, one entry per CDR3 protein. The table includes about 550,000 distinct CDR3 sequences, roughly 21% detected once. This clonotype was detected many times. Its antigen is as yet unknown. Study-wide results and limits: Any FACS-sorted repertoire could hold abundant clonotypes that contaminate it from the bulk population. Secondary responses were weaker yet peaked faster, day 5 versus 15.

This TCR derives from a man younger than 45 who received the YFV17D yellow fever vaccine. The gene calls are TRBV20-1 and TRBJ2-1; 15 positions match TRBD2. Sequences were derived from PBMCs, sampled 15 days after the yellow fever booster vaccination. The CDR3 sequence: CSARKRTSGRVSYNEQFF. The CDR3 nucleotides are TGCAGTGCTAGAAAGAGGACTAGCGGGAGGGTTAGCTACAATGAGCAGTTCTTC.